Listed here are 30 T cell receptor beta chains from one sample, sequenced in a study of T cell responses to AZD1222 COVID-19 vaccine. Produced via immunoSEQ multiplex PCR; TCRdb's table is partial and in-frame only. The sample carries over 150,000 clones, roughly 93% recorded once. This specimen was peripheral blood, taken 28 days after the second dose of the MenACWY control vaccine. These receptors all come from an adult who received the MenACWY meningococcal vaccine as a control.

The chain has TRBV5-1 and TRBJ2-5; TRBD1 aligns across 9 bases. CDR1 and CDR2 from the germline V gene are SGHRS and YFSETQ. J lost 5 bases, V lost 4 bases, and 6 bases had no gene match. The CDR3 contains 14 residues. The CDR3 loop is CASSDTTGGETQYF. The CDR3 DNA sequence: TGCGCCAGCAGCGATACAACAGGGGGCGAGACCCAGTACTTC.

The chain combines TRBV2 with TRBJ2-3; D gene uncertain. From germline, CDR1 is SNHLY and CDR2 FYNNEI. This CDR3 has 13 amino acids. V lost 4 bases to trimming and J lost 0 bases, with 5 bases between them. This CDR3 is CASSALSTDTQYF. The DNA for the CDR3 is TGTGCCAGCAGTGCCCTTAGCACAGATACGCAGTATTTT.

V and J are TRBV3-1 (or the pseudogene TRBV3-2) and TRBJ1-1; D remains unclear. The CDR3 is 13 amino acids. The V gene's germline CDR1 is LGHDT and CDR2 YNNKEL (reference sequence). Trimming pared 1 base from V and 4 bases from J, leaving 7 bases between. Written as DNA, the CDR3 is TGTGCCAGCAGCCAAGTAGGGCCCACTGAAGCTTTCTTT. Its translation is CASSQVGPTEAFF.

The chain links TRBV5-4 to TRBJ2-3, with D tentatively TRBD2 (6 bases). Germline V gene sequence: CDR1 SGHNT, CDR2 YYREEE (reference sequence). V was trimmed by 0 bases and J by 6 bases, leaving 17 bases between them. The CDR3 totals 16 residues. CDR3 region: CASSLGGTSRGDTQYF. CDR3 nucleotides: TGTGCCAGCAGCTTGGGCGGCACCTCTCGGGGGGATACGCAGTATTTT. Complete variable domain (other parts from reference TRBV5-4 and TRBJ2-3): ETGVTQSPTHLIKTRGQQVTLRCSSQSGHNTVSWYQQALGQGPQFIFQYYREEENGRGNFPPRFSGLQFPNYSSELNVNALELDDSALYLCASSLGGTSRGDTQYFGPGTRLTVL.

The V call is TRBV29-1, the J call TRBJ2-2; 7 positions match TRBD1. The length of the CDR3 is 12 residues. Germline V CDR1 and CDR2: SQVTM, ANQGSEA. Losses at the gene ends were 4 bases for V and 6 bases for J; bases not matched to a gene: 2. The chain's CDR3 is CSVGQGAGELFF. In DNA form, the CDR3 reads TGCAGCGTTGGCCAGGGGGCCGGGGAGCTGTTTTTT.

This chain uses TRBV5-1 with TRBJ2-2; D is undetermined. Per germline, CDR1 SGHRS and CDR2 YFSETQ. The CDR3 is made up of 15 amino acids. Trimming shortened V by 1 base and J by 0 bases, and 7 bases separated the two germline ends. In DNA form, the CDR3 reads TGCGCCAGCAGCTTGACTACCGCGAACACCGGGGAGCTGTTTTTT. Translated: CASSLTTANTGELFF.

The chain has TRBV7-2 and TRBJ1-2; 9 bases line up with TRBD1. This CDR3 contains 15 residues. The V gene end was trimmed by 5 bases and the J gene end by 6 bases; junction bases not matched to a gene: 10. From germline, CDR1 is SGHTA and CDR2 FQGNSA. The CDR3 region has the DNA TGTGCCAGCAGCCTTGGGACAGGGTGGGGGCATGGCTACACCTTC. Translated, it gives CASSLGTGWGHGYTF.

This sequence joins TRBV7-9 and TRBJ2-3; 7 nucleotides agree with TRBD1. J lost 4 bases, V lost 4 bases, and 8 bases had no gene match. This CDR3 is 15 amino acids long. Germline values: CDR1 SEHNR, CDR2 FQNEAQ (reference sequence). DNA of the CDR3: TGTGCCAGCAGCTCAACCCTTGGACAGGCAGATACGCAGTATTTT. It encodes CASSSTLGQADTQYF.

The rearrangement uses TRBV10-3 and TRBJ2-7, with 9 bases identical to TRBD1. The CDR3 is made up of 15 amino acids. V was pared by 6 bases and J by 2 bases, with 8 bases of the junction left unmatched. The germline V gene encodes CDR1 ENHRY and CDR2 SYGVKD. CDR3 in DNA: TGTGCCATCAGCCCCGACAGGGGGAGCCCCTACGAGCAGTACTTC. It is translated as CAISPDRGSPYEQYF.

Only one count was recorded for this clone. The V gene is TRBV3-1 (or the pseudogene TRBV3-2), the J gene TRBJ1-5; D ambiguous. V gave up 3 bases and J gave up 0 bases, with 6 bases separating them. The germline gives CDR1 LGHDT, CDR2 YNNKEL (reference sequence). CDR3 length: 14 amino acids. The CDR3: CASSQGHSNQPQHF. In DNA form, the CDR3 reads TGTGCCAGCAGCCAGGGTCATAGCAATCAGCCCCAGCATTTT.

CDR3 nucleotide sequence: TGTGCCACCAGCGCCGGACGGAGCAATCAGCCCCAGCATTTT. It encodes CATSAGRSNQPQHF. V gene TRBV15 combines with J gene TRBJ1-5; D unclear. Trimming stripped 5 bases from V and 1 base from J, with 9 bases between. The V gene's germline CDR1 is LNHNV and CDR2 YYDKDF (reference sequence). The CDR3 extends over 14 amino acids.

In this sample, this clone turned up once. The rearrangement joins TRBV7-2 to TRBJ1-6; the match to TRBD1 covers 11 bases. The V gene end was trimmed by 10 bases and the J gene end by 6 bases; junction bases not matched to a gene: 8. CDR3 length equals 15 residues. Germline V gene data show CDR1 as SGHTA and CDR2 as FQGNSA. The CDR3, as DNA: TGTGCCACCACAGGGACAGGGGGTTCTAATTCACCCCTCCACTTT. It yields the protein CATTGTGGSNSPLHF.

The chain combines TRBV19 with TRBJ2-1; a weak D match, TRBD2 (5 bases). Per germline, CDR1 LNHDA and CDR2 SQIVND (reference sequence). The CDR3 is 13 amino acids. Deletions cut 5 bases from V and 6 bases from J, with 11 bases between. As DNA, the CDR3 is TGTGCCAGTAGTTTCCCGGGGTTCAATGAGCAGTTCTTC. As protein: CASSFPGFNEQFF. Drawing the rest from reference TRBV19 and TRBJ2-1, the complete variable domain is DGGITQSPKYLFRKEGQNVTLSCEQNLNHDAMYWYRQDPGQGLRLIYYSQIVNDFQKGDIAEGYSVSREKKESFPLTVTSAQKNPTAFYLCASSFPGFNEQFFGPGTRLTVL.

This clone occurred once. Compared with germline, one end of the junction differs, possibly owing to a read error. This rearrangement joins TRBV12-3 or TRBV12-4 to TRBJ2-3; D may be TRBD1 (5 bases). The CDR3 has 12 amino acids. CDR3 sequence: CASSYAASSRVF. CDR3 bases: TGTGCCAGCAGTTATGCGGCCTCCAGCAGGGTTTTT.

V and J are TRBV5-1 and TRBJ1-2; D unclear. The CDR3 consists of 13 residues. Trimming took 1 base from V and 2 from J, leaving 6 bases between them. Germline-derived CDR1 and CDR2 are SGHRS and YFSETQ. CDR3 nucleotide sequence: TGCGCCAGCAGCTTGCTGGAGAACTATGGCTACACCTTC. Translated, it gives CASSLLENYGYTF.

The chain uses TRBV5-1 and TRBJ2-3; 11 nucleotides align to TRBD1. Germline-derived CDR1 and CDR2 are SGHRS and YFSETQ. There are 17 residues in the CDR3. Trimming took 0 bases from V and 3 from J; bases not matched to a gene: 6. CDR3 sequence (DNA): TGCGCCAGCAGCTTGGATGGGACAGGGGGTATGACAGATACGCAGTATTTT. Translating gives CASSLDGTGGMTDTQYF.

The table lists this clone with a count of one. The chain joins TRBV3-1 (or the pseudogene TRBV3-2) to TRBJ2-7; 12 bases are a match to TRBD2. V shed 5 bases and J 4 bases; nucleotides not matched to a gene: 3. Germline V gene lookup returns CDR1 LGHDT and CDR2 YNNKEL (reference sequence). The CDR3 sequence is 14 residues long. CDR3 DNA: TGTGCCAGCAGCAAAGGACTAGCGGGGTACGAGCAGTACTTC. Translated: CASSKGLAGYEQYF.

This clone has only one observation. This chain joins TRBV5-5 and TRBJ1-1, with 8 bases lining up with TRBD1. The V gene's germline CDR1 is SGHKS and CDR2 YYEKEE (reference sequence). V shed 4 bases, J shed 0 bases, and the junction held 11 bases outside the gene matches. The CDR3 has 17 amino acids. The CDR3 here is CASSPGQGRGMNTEAFF. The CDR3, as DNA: TGTGCCAGCAGCCCCGGACAGGGTCGAGGGATGAACACTGAAGCTTTCTTT.

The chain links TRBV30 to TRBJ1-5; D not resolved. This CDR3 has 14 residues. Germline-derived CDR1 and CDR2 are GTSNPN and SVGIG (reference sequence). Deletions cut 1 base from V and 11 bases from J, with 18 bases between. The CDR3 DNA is TGTGCCTGGAGTGCCCGGGGAGGACGTGGAGCCCAGCATTTT. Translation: CAWSARGGRGAQHF.

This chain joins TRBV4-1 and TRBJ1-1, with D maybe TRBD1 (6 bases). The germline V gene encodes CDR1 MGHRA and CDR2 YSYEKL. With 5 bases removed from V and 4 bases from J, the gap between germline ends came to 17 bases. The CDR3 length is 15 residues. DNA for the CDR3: TGCGCCAGCAGCGTCGGGGGGCGGGTCAGCACTGAAGCTTTCTTT. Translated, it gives CASSVGGRVSTEAFF.

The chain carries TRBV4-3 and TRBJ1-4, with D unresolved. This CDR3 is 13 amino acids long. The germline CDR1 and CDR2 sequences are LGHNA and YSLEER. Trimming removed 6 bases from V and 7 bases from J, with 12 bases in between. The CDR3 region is CASSRRGGEKLFF. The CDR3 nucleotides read TGCGCCAGCAGTAGGAGAGGCGGTGAAAAACTGTTTTTT.

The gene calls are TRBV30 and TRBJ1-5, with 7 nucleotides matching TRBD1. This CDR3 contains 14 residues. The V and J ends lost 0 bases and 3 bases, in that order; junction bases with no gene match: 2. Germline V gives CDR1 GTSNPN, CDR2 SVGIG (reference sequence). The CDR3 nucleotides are TGTGCCTGGAGTGTGGGACAGTCCAATCAGCCCCAGCATTTT. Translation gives CAWSVGQSNQPQHF. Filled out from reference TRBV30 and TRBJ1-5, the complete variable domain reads SQTIHQWPATLVQPVGSPLSLECTVEGTSNPNLYWYRQAAGRGLQLLFYSVGIGQISSEVPQNLSASRPQDRQFILSSKKLLLSDSGFYLCAWSVGQSNQPQHFGDGTRLSIL.

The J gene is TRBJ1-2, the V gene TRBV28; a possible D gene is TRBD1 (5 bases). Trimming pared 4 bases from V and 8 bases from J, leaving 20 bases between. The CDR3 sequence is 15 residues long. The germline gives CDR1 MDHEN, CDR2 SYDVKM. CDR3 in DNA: TGTGCCAGCAGTTCCCCCCGGGGACCTATGGGAGGCTACACCTTC. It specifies CASSSPRGPMGGYTF.

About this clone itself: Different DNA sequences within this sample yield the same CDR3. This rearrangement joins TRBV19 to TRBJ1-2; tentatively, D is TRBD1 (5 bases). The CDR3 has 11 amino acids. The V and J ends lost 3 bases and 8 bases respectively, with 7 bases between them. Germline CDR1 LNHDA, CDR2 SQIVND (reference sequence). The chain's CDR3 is CASSMGVGYTF. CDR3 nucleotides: TGTGCCAGTAGTATGGGGGTGGGCTACACCTTC.

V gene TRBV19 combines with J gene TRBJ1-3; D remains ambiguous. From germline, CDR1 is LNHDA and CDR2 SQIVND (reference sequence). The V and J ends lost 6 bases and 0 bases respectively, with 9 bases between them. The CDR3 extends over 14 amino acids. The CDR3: CASSPGHSGNTIYF. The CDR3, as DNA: TGTGCCAGTAGCCCGGGCCACTCTGGAAACACCATATATTTT.

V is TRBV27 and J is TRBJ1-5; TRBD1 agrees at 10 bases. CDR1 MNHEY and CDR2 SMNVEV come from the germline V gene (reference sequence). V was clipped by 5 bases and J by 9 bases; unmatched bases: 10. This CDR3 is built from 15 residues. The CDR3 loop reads CASSPERTGGWPQHF. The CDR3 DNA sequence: TGTGCCAGCAGTCCTGAAAGGACAGGGGGGTGGCCCCAGCATTTT.

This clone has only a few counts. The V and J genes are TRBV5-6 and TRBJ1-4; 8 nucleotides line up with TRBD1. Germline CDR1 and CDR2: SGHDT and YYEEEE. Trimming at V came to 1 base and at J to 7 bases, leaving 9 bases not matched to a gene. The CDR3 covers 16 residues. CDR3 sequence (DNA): TGTGCCAGCAGCTTGAAGACCGGGACAGGACTTGAAAAACTGTTTTTT. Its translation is CASSLKTGTGLEKLFF.

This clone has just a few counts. CDR3 nucleotide sequence: TGTGCCAGCAGCTTCGGGGGCCCCACAGATACGCAGTATTTT. It specifies CASSFGGPTDTQYF. The chain recombines TRBV11-2 with TRBJ2-3; either TRBD1 or TRBD2 may fit D (6 bases each). CDR3 length: 14 residues. With 3 bases removed from V and 2 bases from J, the gap between germline ends came to 9 bases. Germline loops: CDR1 SGHAT, CDR2 FQNNGV. The variable domain in full, with the rest retrieved from reference TRBV11-2 and TRBJ2-3, is EAGVAQSPRYKIIEKRQSVAFWCNPISGHATLYWYQQILGQGPKLLIQFQNNGVVDDSQLPKDRFSAERLKGVDSTLKIQPAKLEDSAVYLCASSFGGPTDTQYFGPGTRLTVL.

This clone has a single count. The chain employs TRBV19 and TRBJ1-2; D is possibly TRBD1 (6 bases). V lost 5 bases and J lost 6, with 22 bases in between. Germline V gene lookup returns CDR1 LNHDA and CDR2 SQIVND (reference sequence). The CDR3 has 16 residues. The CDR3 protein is CASSPLTGSSVDGYTF. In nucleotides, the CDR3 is TGTGCCAGTAGTCCGCTTACAGGGAGTAGCGTCGATGGCTACACCTTC.

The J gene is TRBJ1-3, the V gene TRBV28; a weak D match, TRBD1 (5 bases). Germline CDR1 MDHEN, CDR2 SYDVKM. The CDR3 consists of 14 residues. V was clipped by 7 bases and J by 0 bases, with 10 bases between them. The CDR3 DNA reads TGTGCCAGCATGAAAGGGGACTCTGGAAACACCATATATTTT. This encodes CASMKGDSGNTIYF.